Listed below are T cell receptor beta chains from one sample, sequenced in a study of T cell changes during pregnancy in multiple sclerosis. The protocol was immunoSEQ multiplex PCR, while the TCRdb copy is restricted to in-frame clones and leaves out a portion. The table has 100,000 or so clones, nearly 95% seen once. The material sequenced was peripheral blood, taken after pregnancy. These receptors were obtained from a female donor in good health, enrolled as a control in a pregnancy study. Each CDR3 is given with its conserved first and last residue. The D gene is left open where the match is weak. Only some rows state a clone size, as once, few, many or a class for expanded clones.

>TRBV30|TRBJ2-7|TRBD1|.
CAWRRQGPYEQYF
TGTGCCTGGAGGAGACAGGGTCCCTACGAGCAGTACTTC
>TRBV9|TRBJ2-7|.|.
CASSVAGQALAYEQYF
TGTGCCAGCAGCGTAGCTGGGCAGGCTTTAGCCTACGAGCAGTACTTC
>TRBV15|TRBJ2-7|TRBD2|.
CATSRTSGGSYEQYF
TGTGCCACCAGCAGAACTAGCGGGGGATCCTACGAGCAGTACTTC
>TRBV6-4|TRBJ2-2|TRBD2|.
CASSASGTTGELFF
TGTGCCAGCAGTGCTAGCGGGACGACCGGGGAGCTGTTTTTT
>TRBV28|TRBJ2-7|.|.
CASSFPNYEQYF
TGTGCCAGCAGTTTCCCCAACTACGAGCAGTACTTC
>TRBV10-3|TRBJ2-5|TRBD2|.
CAIRGTSGTQETQYF
TGTGCCATCAGAGGGACTAGCGGTACTCAAGAGACCCAGTACTTC
>TRBV5-1|TRBJ1-5|TRBD1|.
CASSLVGGVGNQPQHF
TGCGCCAGCAGCTTGGTAGGGGGCGTCGGGAATCAGCCCCAGCATTTT
>TRBV7-9|TRBJ1-2|.|.
CASSLGAGINYGYTF
TGTGCCAGCAGCTTAGGGGCAGGGATAAACTATGGCTACACCTTC
>TRBV5-1|TRBJ2-2|TRBD1|.
CASRGQQTGELFF
TGCGCCAGCAGGGGACAGCAGACCGGGGAGCTGTTTTTT
>TRBV19|TRBJ2-1|.|.
CASSAREEQQFF
TGTGCCAGTAGTGCCCGGGAAGAACAACAGTTCTTC
>TRBV9|TRBJ1-2|.|.
CASSGRAPGYTF
TGTGCCAGCAGCGGGCGGGCGCCAGGCTACACCTTC
>TRBV11-1|TRBJ2-7|TRBD2|.
CASSFGTSGLDEQYF
TGTGCCAGCAGCTTTGGGACTAGCGGGCTCGACGAGCAGTACTTC
>TRBV9|TRBJ2-5|TRBD2|.
CASSVGTSGDEYQETQYF
TGTGCCAGCAGCGTAGGCACTAGCGGAGACGAGTACCAAGAGACCCAGTACTTC
>TRBV28|TRBJ1-2|.|few
CASSLSVGETYGYTF
TGTGCCAGCAGTTTGTCCGTCGGGGAAACCTATGGCTACACCTTC
>TRBV18|TRBJ1-5|.|.
CASSPRGQLNQPQHF
TGTGCCAGCTCACCAAGGGGACAATTAAATCAGCCCCAGCATTTT
>TRBV13|TRBJ2-1|.|.
CASSLTGLGYNEQFF
TGTGCCAGCAGCTTAACGGGACTCGGTTACAATGAGCAGTTCTTC
>TRBV7-2|TRBJ2-6|.|.
CASSLQGYGANVLTF
TGTGCCAGCAGCTTACAGGGGTACGGGGCCAACGTCCTGACTTTC
>TRBV19|TRBJ1-2|.|.
CASRSTGSYGYTF
TGTGCCAGTAGGTCGACAGGCTCCTATGGCTACACCTTC
>TRBV5-5|TRBJ2-1|.|.
CASTHPRVDEQFF
TGTGCCAGCACCCACCCGCGGGTGGATGAGCAGTTCTTC
>TRBV19|TRBJ2-1|TRBD1|.
CASRIRQGSSEQFF
TGTGCCAGTAGAATACGACAGGGTAGTAGTGAGCAGTTCTTC
>TRBV2|TRBJ2-7|TRBD2|.
CASRVTASGSSYEQYF
TGTGCCAGCAGGGTCACGGCTAGCGGGAGTTCGTACGAGCAGTACTTC
>TRBV7-5|TRBJ2-3|.|once
CGVAGGPHRDTQYF
TGTGGAGTAGCGGGAGGCCCACATCGGGATACGCAGTATTTT
>TRBV6-1|TRBJ2-7|.|.
CASSEEGGEQYF
TGTGCCAGCAGTGAAGAAGGGGGCGAGCAGTACTTC
>TRBV2|TRBJ1-3|.|.
CASRDDRTINSGNTIYF
TGTGCCAGCAGAGATGACAGGACCATCAACTCTGGAAACACCATATATTTT
>TRBV5-6|TRBJ2-5|TRBD1|once
CASSPGQRETQYF
TGTGCCAGCAGTCCGGGACAGAGGGAGACCCAGTACTTC
>TRBV7-7|TRBJ2-3|.|.
CASSSPGSGSTDTQYF
TGTGCCAGCAGCTCCCCTGGGAGCGGGAGCACAGATACGCAGTATTTT
>TRBV5-1|TRBJ2-1|.|.
CASSLTGDTYNEQFF
TGCGCCAGCAGCTTGACGGGGGATACCTACAATGAGCAGTTCTTC
>TRBV30|TRBJ2-7|.|.
CAWSDGDSSYEQYF
TGTGCCTGGAGTGACGGGGACTCCTCCTACGAGCAGTACTTC
>TRBV9|TRBJ1-4|.|.
CASSATANEKLFF
TGTGCCAGCAGCGCGACAGCTAATGAAAAACTGTTTTTT
>TRBV7-6|TRBJ2-7|.|.
CASSLYRGNEQYF
TGTGCCAGCAGCTTATATAGAGGGAACGAGCAGTACTTC
>TRBV28|TRBJ1-4|.|.
CASSSQRPENEKLFF
TGTGCCAGCAGCTCTCAGCGACCTGAGAATGAAAAACTGTTTTTT
>TRBV11-3|TRBJ2-7|.|once
CASSLRGSEQYF
TGTGCCAGCAGCTTAAGAGGTAGCGAGCAGTACTTC
>TRBV2|TRBJ2-2|.|.
CASKGSNTGELFF
TGTGCCAGCAAGGGGTCGAACACCGGGGAGCTGTTTTTT
>TRBV5-4|TRBJ2-7|.|.
CASSLGQVTYEQYF
TGTGCCAGCAGCTTGGGACAGGTTACCTACGAGCAGTACTTC
>TRBV30|TRBJ2-5|TRBD1|.
CAWTGTGDGGTQYF
TGTGCCTGGACCGGGACAGGAGACGGTGGAACCCAGTACTTC
>TRBV27|TRBJ1-1|.|.
CASSLSTGLNTEAFF
TGTGCCAGCAGTTTATCAACAGGTTTGAACACTGAAGCTTTCTTT
>TRBV19|TRBJ1-2|.|.
CASSMNAFSGYTF
TGTGCCAGTAGTATGAACGCTTTCAGTGGCTACACCTTC
>TRBV2|TRBJ2-1|.|.
CASTEGRRLYNEQFF
TGTGCCAGCACTGAGGGCCGGCGCCTCTACAATGAGCAGTTCTTC
>TRBV6-6|TRBJ1-1|.|.
CASNLGGMNTEAFF
TGTGCCAGCAACTTGGGCGGGATGAACACTGAAGCTTTCTTT
>TRBV29-1|TRBJ2-5|TRBD1|.
CSARTGQETQYF
TGCAGCGCGAGGACAGGACAAGAGACCCAGTACTTC
>TRBV9|TRBJ2-3|.|.
CASSVGSHRTDTQYF
TGTGCCAGCAGCGTAGGGTCCCACAGAACAGATACGCAGTATTTT
>TRBV29-1|TRBJ2-3|TRBD2|once
CSALGLAGGPDTQYF
TGCAGCGCTCTTGGACTAGCGGGAGGTCCAGATACGCAGTATTTT
>TRBV7-9|TRBJ2-5|TRBD1|.
CASSLASDGTGVWETQYF
TGTGCCAGCAGCTTGGCCTCAGACGGGACAGGGGTTTGGGAGACCCAGTACTTC
>TRBV28|TRBJ1-4|.|.
CASQGSPNEKLFF
TGTGCCAGCCAGGGATCGCCTAATGAAAAACTGTTTTTT
>TRBV4-1|TRBJ2-5|.|.
CASSQGTANQETQYF
TGCGCCAGCAGCCAAGGCACAGCCAACCAAGAGACCCAGTACTTC
>TRBV11-2|TRBJ2-3|TRBD1|.
CASSQQGAPTDTQYF
TGTGCCAGCAGCCAACAGGGGGCGCCCACAGATACGCAGTATTTT
>TRBV7-6|TRBJ2-2|.|.
CASSSPQGSPRTGELFF
TGTGCCAGCAGCTCTCCTCAGGGAAGCCCCAGGACCGGGGAGCTGTTTTTT
>TRBV2|TRBJ2-7|.|.
CASSIHYEQYF
TGTGCCAGCAGTATACACTACGAGCAGTACTTC
>TRBV19|TRBJ2-1|.|.
CASTVFPYNEQFF
TGTGCCAGTACTGTTTTCCCCTACAATGAGCAGTTCTTC
>TRBV13|TRBJ2-5|.|.
CASSPGETQYF
TGTGCCAGCAGCCCGGGAGAGACCCAGTACTTC
>TRBV19|TRBJ1-1|TRBD1|.
CASSIPGQGLTEAFF
TGTGCCAGTAGTATTCCGGGACAGGGGCTCACTGAAGCTTTCTTT
>TRBV5-4|TRBJ2-3|TRBD2|.
CASSRGLAGSTDTQYF
TGTGCCAGCAGCAGGGGACTAGCAGGCAGCACAGATACGCAGTATTTT
>TRBV6-4|TRBJ2-7|.|.
CASSVPANHRASYEQYF
TGTGCCAGCAGTGTCCCCGCCAACCACAGGGCTTCCTACGAGCAGTACTTC
>TRBV15|TRBJ2-1|.|.
CATSRLGDEQFF
TGTGCCACCAGCAGACTAGGCGATGAGCAGTTCTTC
>TRBV29-1|TRBJ2-1|TRBD2|.
CSVRTTSGSNYNEQFF
TGCAGCGTCAGAACGACTAGCGGGTCAAACTACAATGAGCAGTTCTTC
>TRBV19|TRBJ1-4|.|.
CASSIGENNEKLFF
TGTGCCAGTAGTATAGGGGAGAATAATGAAAAACTGTTTTTT
>TRBV9|TRBJ1-2|.|.
CASSVGGGDNYGYTF
TGTGCCAGCAGCGTTGGAGGGGGGGACAACTATGGCTACACCTTC
>TRBV7-2|TRBJ2-1|TRBD2|.
CASSGWSGRDEQFF
TGTGCCAGCAGTGGGTGGAGCGGGAGGGATGAGCAGTTCTTC